The 7 T cell receptor beta chains given below trace back to one sample, sequenced in a study of T cells in localized non-small cell lung cancer. The assay was immunoSEQ multiplex PCR, and TCRdb's table has in-frame clones only and misses some. The sample consists of about 33,000 clones, under 90% of them appearing once. The starting material was peripheral blood, obtained before any cancer treatment. These receptors were taken from a man aged 35 to 70 with stage I lung adenocarcinoma.

The genes are TRBV10-2 and TRBJ1-1, with TRBD1 as a possible D gene (6 bases). The germline V gene encodes CDR1 WSHSY and CDR2 SAAADI. Trimming left V 6 bases short and J 4 bases short, with 18 bases between. The CDR3 totals 15 residues. For the CDR3, the DNA is TGCGCCAGCAGGGAGAACAGGGCCGGGGGCACTGAAGCTTTCTTT. Translated: CASRENRAGGTEAFF.

The rearrangement links TRBV4-1 to TRBJ1-5; no definite D call. CDR3 length equals 15 residues. Trimming stripped 3 bases from V and 4 bases from J, with 13 bases between. Looked up from germline, CDR1 is MGHRA and CDR2 is YSYEKL. The CDR3 spells CASSQPGFSNQPQHF. DNA of the CDR3: TGCGCCAGCAGCCAGCCCGGGTTCTCTAATCAGCCCCAGCATTTT.

This clone occurred once. V is TRBV11-2 and J is TRBJ2-7, with D unclear. V was cut by 1 base and J by 4 bases, with 5 bases left in between. Germline CDR1 is SGHAT and CDR2 is FQNNGV. This CDR3 is 12 amino acids long. The DNA of the CDR3 is TGTGCCAGCAGCTTAGGGAGTTACGAGCAGTACTTC. This translates into CASSLGSYEQYF.

The chain links TRBV19 to TRBJ2-1; 11 bases match TRBD2. CDR3 length: 15 amino acids. The ends lost 7 bases at V and 4 bases at J; junction bases unmatched: 6. Per germline, CDR1 LNHDA and CDR2 SQIVND (reference sequence). CDR3 amino acids: CASNVAGGPYNEQFF. The CDR3, as DNA: TGTGCCAGTAACGTAGCGGGGGGGCCTTACAATGAGCAGTTCTTC.

The rearrangement links TRBV11-2 to TRBJ2-2, with D possibly being TRBD2 (7 bases). V lost 5 bases and J lost 2, with 15 bases in between. CDR3 length: 16 amino acids. Germline-derived CDR1 and CDR2 are SGHAT and FQNNGV. CDR3 sequence (DNA): TGTGCCAGCAGCGGCGGAAGGGGGGGTAACACCGGGGAGCTGTTTTTT. This sequence encodes CASSGGRGGNTGELFF.

The chain recombines TRBV5-1 with TRBJ1-1, with D perhaps TRBD1 (5 bases). This CDR3 comprises 18 residues. The V gene lost 1 base and the J gene lost 1 base, with 20 bases spanning the gap. Germline CDR1 SGHRS, CDR2 YFSETQ. CDR3 coding DNA: TGCGCCAGCAGCTTGACTACTAGGGGCAGAGCCTCGAACACTGAAGCTTTCTTT. Protein product: CASSLTTRGRASNTEAFF.

The rearrangement joins TRBV30 to TRBJ1-2; D remains ambiguous. V was pared by 4 bases and J by 5 bases, with 17 bases between. The CDR3 extends over 14 amino acids. The germline V gene has CDR1 GTSNPN and CDR2 SVGIG (reference sequence). Written as DNA, the CDR3 is TGTGCCTGGATGCACCCTCCCGGGAAATATGGCTACACCTTC. Its protein product is CAWMHPPGKYGYTF.